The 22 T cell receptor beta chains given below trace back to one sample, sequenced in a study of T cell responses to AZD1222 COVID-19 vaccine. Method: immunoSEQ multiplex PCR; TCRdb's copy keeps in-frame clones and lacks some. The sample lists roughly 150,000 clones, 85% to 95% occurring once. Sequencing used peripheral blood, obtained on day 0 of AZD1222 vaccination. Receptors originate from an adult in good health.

CDR3 coding DNA: TGTGCCAGCAGCTTAGCGAGGGGCTTCGATTCACCCCTCCACTTT. It codes for CASSLARGFDSPLHF. The chain is built from TRBV7-2 and TRBJ1-6, with D possibly matching TRBD1 (5 bases). The CDR3 spans 15 residues. V lost 0 bases and J lost 8, with 11 bases in between. Germline lookup yields CDR1 SGHTA and CDR2 FQGNSA.

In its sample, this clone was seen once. The CDR3 loop reads CASMTVAGGRLEQFF. CDR3 DNA: TGTGCCAGCATGACAGTAGCGGGAGGGAGGCTTGAGCAGTTCTTC. V usage is TRBV3-1 (or the pseudogene TRBV3-2) and J usage is TRBJ2-1; TRBD2 aligns across 11 bases. Germline trimming cut 7 bases from V and 9 bases from J; bases unmatched to any gene: 11. Germline-derived CDR1 and CDR2 are LGHDT and YNNKEL (reference sequence). The CDR3 runs 15 residues.

CDR3 coding DNA: TGCGCCAGCAGCTTGGCCCTACAACTAGCGGGAGGGCCGAATGAGCAGTTCTTC. Amino acid sequence: CASSLALQLAGGPNEQFF. This chain connects TRBV5-1 to TRBJ2-1; 13 bases agree with TRBD2. Germline V gives CDR1 SGHRS, CDR2 YFSETQ. Trimming cost V 0 bases and J 7 bases; bases outside gene matches: 10. This CDR3 region has 18 residues.

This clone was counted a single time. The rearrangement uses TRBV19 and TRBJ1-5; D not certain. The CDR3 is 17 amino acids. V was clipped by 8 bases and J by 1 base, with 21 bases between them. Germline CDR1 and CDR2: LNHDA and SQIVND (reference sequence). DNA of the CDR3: TGTGCCAGTCCCCACCGACCCCGGTCCCCAAGCAATCAGCCCCAGCATTTT. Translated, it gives CASPHRPRSPSNQPQHF. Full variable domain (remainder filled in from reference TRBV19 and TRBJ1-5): DGGITQSPKYLFRKEGQNVTLSCEQNLNHDAMYWYRQDPGQGLRLIYYSQIVNDFQKGDIAEGYSVSREKKESFPLTVTSAQKNPTAFYLCASPHRPRSPSNQPQHFGDGTRLSIL.

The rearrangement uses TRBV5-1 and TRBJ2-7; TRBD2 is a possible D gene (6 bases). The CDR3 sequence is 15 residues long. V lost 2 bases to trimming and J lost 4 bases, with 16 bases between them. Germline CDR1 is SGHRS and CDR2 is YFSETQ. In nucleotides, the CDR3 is TGCGCCAGCAGCTTAGTGGGAGGAGGCGGGTACGAGCAGTACTTC. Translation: CASSLVGGGGYEQYF.

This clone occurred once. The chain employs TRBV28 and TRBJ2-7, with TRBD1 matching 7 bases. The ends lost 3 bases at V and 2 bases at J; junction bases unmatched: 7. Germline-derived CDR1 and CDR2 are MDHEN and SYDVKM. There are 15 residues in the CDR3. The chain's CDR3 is CASSLWAGGTYEQYF. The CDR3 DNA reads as TGTGCCAGCAGTTTGTGGGCAGGGGGAACCTACGAGCAGTACTTC.

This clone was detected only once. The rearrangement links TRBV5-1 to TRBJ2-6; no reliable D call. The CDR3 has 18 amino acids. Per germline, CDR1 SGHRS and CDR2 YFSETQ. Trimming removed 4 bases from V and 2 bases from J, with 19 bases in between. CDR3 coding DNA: TGCGCCAGCAGCCTGCGCCCACCGGCCTGGACTGGGGCCAACGTCCTGACTTTC. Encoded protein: CASSLRPPAWTGANVLTF.

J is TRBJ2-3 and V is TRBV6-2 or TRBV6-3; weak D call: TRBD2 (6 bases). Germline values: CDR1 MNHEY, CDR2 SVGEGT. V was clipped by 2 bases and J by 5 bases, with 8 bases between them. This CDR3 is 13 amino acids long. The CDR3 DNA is TGTGCCAGCAGTTACGCGGGAATAGATACGCAGTATTTT. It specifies CASSYAGIDTQYF.

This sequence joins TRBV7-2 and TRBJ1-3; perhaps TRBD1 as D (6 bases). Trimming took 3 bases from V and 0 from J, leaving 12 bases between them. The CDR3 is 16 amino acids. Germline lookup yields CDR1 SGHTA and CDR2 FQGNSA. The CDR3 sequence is CASSLRTVLSGNTIYF. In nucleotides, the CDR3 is TGTGCCAGCAGCTTGAGGACAGTCCTCTCTGGAAACACCATATATTTT.

The chain's CDR3 is CASWRNTYNEQFF. CDR3 in DNA: TGTGCCAGCTGGAGAAATACCTACAATGAGCAGTTCTTC. V is TRBV12-3 or TRBV12-4 and J is TRBJ2-1, with D unresolved. The CDR3 contains 13 residues. Trimming stripped 8 bases from V and 2 bases from J, with 10 bases between.

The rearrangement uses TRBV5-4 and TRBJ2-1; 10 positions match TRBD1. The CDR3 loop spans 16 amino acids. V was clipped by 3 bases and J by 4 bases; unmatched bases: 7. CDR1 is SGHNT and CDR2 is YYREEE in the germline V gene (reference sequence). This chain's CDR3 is CASSWDRGGDYNEQFF. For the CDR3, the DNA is TGTGCCAGCAGCTGGGACAGGGGTGGGGATTACAATGAGCAGTTCTTC.

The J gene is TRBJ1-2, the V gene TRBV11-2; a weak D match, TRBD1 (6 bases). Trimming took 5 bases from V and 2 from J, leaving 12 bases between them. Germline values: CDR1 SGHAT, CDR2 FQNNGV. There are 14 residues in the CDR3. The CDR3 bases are TGTGCCAGCAGCGCCCAGGGGACGAACTATGGCTACACCTTC. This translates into CASSAQGTNYGYTF.

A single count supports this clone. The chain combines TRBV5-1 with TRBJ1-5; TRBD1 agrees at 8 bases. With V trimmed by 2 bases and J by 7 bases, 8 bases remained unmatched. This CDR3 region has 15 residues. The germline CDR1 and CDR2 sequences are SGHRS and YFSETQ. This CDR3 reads CASSLSTGGKQPQHF. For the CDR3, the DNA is TGCGCCAGCAGCTTATCAACAGGGGGAAAGCAGCCCCAGCATTTT. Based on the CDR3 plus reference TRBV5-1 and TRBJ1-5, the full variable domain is KAGVTQTPRYLIKTRGQQVTLSCSPISGHRSVSWYQQTPGQGLQFLFEYFSETQRNKGNFPGRFSGRQFSNSRSEMNVSTLELGDSALYLCASSLSTGGKQPQHFGDGTRLSIL.

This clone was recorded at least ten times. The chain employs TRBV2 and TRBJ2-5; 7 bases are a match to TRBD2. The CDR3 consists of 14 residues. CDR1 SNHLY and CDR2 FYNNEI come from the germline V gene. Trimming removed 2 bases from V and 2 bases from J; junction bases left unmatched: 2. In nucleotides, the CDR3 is TGTGCCAGCAGTGAACAGCGGGATCAAGAGACCCAGTACTTC. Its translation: CASSEQRDQETQYF.

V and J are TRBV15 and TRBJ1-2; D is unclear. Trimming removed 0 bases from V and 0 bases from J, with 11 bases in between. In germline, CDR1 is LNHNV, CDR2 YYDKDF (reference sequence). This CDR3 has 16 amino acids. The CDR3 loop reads CATSRDLRAANYGYTF. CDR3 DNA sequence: TGTGCCACCAGCAGAGATCTGAGGGCAGCTAACTATGGCTACACCTTC.

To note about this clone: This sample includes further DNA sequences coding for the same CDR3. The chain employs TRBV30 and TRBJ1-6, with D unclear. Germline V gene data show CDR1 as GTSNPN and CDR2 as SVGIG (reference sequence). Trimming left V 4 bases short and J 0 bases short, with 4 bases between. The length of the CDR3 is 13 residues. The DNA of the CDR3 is TGTGCCTGGACAGGCTCCTATAATTCACCCCTCCACTTT. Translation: CAWTGSYNSPLHF.

CDR3 DNA sequence: TGTGCCAGCAGTGATACGACAGGGGGGTCCTACGAGCAGTACTTC. Its translation is CASSDTTGGSYEQYF. The chain employs TRBV25-1 and TRBJ2-7, with 9 positions matching TRBD1. Germline values: CDR1 MGHDK, CDR2 SYGVNS. Germline trimming cut 3 bases from V and 1 base from J; bases unmatched to any gene: 4. CDR3 length: 15 amino acids.

This chain's CDR3 is CAWDSGRWHNEQFF. The CDR3 coding sequence is TGTGCCTGGGATAGCGGGAGATGGCACAATGAGCAGTTCTTC. The J gene is TRBJ2-1, the V gene TRBV30, with 9 positions matching TRBD2. The CDR3 length is 14 residues. V shed 5 bases, J shed 5 bases, and the junction held 7 bases outside the gene matches. The germline CDR1 and CDR2 sequences are GTSNPN and SVGIG (reference sequence).

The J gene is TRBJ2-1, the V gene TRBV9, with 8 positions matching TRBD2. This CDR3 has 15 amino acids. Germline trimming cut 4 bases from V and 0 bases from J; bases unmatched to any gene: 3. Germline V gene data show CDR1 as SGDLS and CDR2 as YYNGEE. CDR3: CASSPGTSSYNEQFF. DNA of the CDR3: TGTGCCAGCAGCCCAGGGACTAGCTCCTACAATGAGCAGTTCTTC.

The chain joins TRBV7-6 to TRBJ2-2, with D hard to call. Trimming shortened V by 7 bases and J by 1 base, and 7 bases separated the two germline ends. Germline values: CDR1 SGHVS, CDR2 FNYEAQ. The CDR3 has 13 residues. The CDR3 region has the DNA TGTGCCAGCAAGGGCTGGAACACCGGGGAGCTGTTTTTT. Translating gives CASKGWNTGELFF.

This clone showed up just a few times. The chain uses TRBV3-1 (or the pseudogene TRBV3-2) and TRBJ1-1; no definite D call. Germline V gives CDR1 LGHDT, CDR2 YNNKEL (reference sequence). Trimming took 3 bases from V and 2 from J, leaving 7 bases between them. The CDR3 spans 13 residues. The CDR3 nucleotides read TGTGCCAGCAGCCAGAGGGTAAACACTGAAGCTTTCTTT. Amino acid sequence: CASSQRVNTEAFF.

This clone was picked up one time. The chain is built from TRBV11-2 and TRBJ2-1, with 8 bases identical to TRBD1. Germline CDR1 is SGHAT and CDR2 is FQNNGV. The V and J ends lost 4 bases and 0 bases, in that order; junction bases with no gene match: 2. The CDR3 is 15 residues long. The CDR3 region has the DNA TGTGCCAGCAGCTCCACAGGGGGCTCCTACAATGAGCAGTTCTTC. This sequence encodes CASSSTGGSYNEQFF.